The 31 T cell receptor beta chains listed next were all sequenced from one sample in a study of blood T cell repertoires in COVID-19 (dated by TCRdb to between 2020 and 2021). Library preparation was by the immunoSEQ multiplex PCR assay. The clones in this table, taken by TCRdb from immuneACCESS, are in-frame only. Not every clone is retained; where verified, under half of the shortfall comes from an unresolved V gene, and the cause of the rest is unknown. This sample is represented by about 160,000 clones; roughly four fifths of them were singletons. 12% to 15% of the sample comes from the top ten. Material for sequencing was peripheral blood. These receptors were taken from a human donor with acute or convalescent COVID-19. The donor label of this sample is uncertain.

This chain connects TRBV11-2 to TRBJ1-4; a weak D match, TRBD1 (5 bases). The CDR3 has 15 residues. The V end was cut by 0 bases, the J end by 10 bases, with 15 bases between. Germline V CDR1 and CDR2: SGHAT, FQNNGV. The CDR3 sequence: CASSLEGTSLGKLFF. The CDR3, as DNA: TGTGCCAGCAGCTTAGAAGGGACTTCACTAGGAAAACTGTTTTTT.

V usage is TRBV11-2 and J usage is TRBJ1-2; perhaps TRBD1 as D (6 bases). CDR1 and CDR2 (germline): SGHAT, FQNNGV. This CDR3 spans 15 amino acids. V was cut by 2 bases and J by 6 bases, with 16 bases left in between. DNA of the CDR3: TGTGCCAGCAGCTTAAACCCCCAGGGGCAGGATGGCTACACCTTC. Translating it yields CASSLNPQGQDGYTF.

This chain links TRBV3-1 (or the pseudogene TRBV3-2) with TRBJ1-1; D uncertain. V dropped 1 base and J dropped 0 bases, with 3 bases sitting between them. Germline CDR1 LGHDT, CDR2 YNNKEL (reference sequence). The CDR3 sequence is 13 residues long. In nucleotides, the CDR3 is TGTGCCAGCAGCCAAGTAATGAACACTGAAGCTTTCTTT. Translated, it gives CASSQVMNTEAFF.

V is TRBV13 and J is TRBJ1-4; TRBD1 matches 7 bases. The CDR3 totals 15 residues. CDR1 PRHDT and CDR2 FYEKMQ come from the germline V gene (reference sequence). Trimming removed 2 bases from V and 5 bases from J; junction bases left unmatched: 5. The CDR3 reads CASSLYGTENEKLFF. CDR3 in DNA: TGTGCCAGCAGCTTATATGGGACAGAAAATGAAAAACTGTTTTTT.

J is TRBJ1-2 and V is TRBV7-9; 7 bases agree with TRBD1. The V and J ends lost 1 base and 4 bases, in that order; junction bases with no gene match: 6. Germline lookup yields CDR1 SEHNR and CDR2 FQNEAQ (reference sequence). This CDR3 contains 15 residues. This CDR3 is CASSLERTGFYGYTF. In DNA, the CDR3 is TGTGCCAGCAGCTTAGAAAGGACAGGCTTCTATGGCTACACCTTC.

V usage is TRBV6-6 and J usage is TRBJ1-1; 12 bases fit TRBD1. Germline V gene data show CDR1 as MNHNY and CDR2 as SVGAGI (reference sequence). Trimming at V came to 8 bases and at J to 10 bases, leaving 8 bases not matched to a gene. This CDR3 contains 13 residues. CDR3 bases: TGTGCCAGCCGCCCTGGGACAGGGGGCGCAGCTTTCTTT. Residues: CASRPGTGGAAFF.

The CDR3 DNA reads TGTGCCAGCAGCATTCCGGGACAGGGTAACTATGGCTACACCTTC. Translation: CASSIPGQGNYGYTF. This chain connects TRBV6-6 to TRBJ1-2; TRBD1 matches at 9 bases. This CDR3 has 15 residues. Germline CDR1 and CDR2: MNHNY and SVGAGI (reference sequence). The J segment lost 1 base and the V segment lost 6 bases, leaving 6 bases of the junction unmatched.

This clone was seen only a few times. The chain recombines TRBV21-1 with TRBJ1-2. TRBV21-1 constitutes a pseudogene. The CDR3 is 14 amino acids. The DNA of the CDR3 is TGTGCCAGCAGCAAAGCGCTTTTGGGGAGTTGCTACACCTTC. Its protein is CASSKALLGSCYTF.

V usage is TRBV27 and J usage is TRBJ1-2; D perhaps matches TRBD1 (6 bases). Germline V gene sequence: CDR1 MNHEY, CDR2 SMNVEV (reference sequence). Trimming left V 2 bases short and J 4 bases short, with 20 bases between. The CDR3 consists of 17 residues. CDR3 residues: CASSLARDIANRYGYTF. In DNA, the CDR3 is TGTGCCAGCAGTTTAGCTCGGGACATCGCGAACCGCTATGGCTACACCTTC.

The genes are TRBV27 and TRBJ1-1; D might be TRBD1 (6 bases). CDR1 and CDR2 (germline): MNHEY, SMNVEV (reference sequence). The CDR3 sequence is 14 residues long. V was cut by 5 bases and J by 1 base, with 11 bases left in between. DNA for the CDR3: TGTGCCAGCAGTCTCTTCAGGGGGAACACTGAAGCTTTCTTT. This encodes CASSLFRGNTEAFF.

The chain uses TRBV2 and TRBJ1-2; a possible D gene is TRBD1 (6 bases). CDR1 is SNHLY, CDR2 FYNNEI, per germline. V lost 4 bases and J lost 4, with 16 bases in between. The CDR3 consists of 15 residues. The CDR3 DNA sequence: TGTGCCAGCAGTGGAAACAGGGTAGGGGGCTATGGCTACACCTTC. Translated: CASSGNRVGGYGYTF.

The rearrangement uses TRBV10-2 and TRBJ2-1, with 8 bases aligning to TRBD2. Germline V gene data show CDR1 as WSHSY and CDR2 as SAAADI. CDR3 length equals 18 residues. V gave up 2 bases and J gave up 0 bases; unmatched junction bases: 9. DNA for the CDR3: TGCGCCAGCAGTGAGCCCGGGGGGGCCGGCAGCTCCTACAATGAGCAGTTCTTC. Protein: CASSEPGGAGSSYNEQFF.

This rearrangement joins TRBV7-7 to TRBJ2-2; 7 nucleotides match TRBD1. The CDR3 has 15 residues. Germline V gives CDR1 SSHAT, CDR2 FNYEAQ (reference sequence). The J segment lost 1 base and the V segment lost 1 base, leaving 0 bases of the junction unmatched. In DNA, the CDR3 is TGTGCCAGCAGCTTAGGGACAGGGAACACCGGGGAGCTGTTTTTT. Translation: CASSLGTGNTGELFF.

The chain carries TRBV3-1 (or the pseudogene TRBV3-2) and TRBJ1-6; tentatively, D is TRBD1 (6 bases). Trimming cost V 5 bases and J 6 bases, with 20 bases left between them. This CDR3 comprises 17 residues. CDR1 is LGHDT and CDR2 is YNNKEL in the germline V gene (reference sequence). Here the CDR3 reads CASSVGGGMAGNSPLHF. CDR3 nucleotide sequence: TGTGCCAGCAGCGTTGGGGGGGGCATGGCTGGTAATTCACCCCTCCACTTT.

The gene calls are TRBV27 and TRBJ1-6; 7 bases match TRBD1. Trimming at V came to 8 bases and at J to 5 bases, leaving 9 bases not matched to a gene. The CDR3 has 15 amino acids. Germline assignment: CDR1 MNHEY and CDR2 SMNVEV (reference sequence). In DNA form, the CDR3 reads TGTGCCAGCCGCCATTTTCAGGGGGATAATTCACCCCTCCACTTT. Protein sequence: CASRHFQGDNSPLHF.

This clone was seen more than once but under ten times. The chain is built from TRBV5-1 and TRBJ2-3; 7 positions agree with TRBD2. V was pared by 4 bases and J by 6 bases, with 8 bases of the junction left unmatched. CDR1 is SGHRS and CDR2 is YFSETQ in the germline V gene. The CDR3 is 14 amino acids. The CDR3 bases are TGCGCCAGCAGCCGGTCTTCTAGCGGCGATACGCAGTATTTT. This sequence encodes CASSRSSSGDTQYF. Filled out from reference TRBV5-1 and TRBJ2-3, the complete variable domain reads KAGVTQTPRYLIKTRGQQVTLSCSPISGHRSVSWYQQTPGQGLQFLFEYFSETQRNKGNFPGRFSGRQFSNSRSEMNVSTLELGDSALYLCASSRSSSGDTQYFGPGTRLTVL.

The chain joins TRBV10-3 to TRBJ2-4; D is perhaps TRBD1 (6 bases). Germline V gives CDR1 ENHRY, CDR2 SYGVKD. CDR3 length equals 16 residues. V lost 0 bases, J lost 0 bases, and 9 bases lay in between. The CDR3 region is CAISESRGTAKNIQYF. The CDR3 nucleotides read TGTGCCATCAGTGAGTCGAGGGGGACAGCCAAAAACATTCAGTACTTC.

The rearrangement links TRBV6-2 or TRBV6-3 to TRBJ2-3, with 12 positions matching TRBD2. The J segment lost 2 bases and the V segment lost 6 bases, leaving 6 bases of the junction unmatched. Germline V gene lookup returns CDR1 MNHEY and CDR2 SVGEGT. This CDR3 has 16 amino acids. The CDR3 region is CASSYGTSGFTDTQYF. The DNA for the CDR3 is TGTGCCAGCAGCTATGGGACTAGCGGGTTCACAGATACGCAGTATTTT.

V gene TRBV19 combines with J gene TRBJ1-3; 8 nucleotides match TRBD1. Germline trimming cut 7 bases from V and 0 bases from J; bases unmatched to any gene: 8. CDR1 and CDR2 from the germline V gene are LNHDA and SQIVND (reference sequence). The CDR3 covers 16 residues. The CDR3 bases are TGTGCCAGTACCCTGGACAGGGCAAGCTCTGGAAACACCATATATTTT. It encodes CASTLDRASSGNTIYF.

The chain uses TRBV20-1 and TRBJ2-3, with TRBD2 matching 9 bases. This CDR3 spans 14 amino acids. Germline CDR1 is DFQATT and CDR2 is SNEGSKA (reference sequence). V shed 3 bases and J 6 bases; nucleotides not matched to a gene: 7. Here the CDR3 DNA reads TGCAGTGCTAGTGCGGGGGGGCCTAGGGATACGCAGTATTTT. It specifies CSASAGGPRDTQYF.

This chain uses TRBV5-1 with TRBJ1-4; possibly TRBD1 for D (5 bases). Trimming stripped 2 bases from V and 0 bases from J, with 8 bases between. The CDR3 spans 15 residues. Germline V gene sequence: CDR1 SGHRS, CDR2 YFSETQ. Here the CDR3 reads CASSLTGSTNEKLFF. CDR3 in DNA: TGCGCCAGCAGCTTAACAGGCTCAACTAATGAAAAACTGTTTTTT.

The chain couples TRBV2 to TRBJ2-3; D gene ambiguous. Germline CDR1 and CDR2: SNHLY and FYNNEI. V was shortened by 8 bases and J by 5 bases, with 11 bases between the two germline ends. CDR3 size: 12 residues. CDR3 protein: CASRVLGDTQYF. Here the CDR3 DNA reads TGTGCCAGCCGGGTCTTGGGAGATACGCAGTATTTT. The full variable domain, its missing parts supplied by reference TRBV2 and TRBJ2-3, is EPEVTQTPSHQVTQMGQEVILRCVPISNHLYFYWYRQILGQKVEFLVSFYNNEISEKSEIFDDQFSVERPDGSNFTLKIRSTKLEDSAMYFCASRVLGDTQYFGPGTRLTVL.

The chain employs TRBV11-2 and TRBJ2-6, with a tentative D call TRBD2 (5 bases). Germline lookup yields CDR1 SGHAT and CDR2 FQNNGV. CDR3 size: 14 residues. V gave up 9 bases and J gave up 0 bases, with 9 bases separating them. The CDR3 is CASGSASGANVLTF. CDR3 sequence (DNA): TGTGCCAGTGGGAGCGCCTCTGGGGCCAACGTCCTGACTTTC. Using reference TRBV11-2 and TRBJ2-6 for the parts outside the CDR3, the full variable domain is EAGVAQSPRYKIIEKRQSVAFWCNPISGHATLYWYQQILGQGPKLLIQFQNNGVVDDSQLPKDRFSAERLKGVDSTLKIQPAKLEDSAVYLCASGSASGANVLTFGAGSRLTVL.

In DNA form, the CDR3 reads TGTGCCAGCAGTGAATGGGGGGGGCGCAGCTATGGCTACACCTTC. Its translation: CASSEWGGRSYGYTF. This sequence joins TRBV6-1 and TRBJ1-2; TRBD1 is a possible D gene (6 bases). CDR1 and CDR2 (germline): MNHNS, SASEGT. The CDR3 spans 15 residues. The V gene lost 2 bases and the J gene lost 4 bases, with 14 bases spanning the gap.

The CDR3 here is CASNGLAPYEQYF. Here the CDR3 DNA reads TGTGCCAGCAACGGACTAGCGCCCTACGAGCAGTACTTC. J is TRBJ2-7 and V is TRBV25-1; 9 bases are shared with TRBD2. CDR1 MGHDK and CDR2 SYGVNS come from the germline V gene. V trimming: 7 bases; J trimming: 2 bases; junction bases outside the gene matches: 3. The CDR3 loop spans 13 amino acids.

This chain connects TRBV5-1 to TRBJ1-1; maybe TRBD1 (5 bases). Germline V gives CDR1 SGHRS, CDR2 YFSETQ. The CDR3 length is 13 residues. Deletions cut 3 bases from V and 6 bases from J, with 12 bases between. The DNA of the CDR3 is TGCGCCAGCAGCTACCAGGGTAGGGCTGAAGCTTTCTTT. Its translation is CASSYQGRAEAFF.

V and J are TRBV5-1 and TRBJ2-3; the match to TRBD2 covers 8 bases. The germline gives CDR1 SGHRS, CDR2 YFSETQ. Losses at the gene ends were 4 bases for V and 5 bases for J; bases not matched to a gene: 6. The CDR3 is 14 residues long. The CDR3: CASSAAGGRDTQYF. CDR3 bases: TGCGCCAGCAGCGCGGCGGGGGGTAGAGATACGCAGTATTTT.

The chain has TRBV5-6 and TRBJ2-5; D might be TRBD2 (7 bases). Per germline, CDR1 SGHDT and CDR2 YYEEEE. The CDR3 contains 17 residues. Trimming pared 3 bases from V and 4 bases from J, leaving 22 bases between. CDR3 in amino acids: CASSYPGGRRSRETQYF. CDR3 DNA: TGTGCCAGCAGCTATCCGGGGGGCCGAAGATCTCGAGAGACCCAGTACTTC.

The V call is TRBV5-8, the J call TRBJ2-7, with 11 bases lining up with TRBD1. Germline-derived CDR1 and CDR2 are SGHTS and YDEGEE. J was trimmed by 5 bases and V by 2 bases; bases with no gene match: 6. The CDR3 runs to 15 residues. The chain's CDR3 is CASSFRTGGNDEQYF. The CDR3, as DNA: TGTGCCAGCAGCTTTAGGACAGGGGGCAACGACGAGCAGTACTTC. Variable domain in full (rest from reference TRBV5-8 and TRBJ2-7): EAGVTQSPTHLIKTRGQQATLRCSPISGHTSVYWYQQALGLGLQFLLWYDEGEERNRGNFPPRFSGRQFPNYSSELNVNALELEDSALYLCASSFRTGGNDEQYFGPGTRLTVT.

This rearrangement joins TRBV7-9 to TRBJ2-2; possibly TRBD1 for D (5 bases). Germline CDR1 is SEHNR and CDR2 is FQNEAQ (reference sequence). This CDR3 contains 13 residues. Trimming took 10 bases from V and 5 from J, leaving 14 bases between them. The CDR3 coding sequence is TGTGCCACGACAGAAGTCTCTACCGGGGAGCTGTTTTTT. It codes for CATTEVSTGELFF.

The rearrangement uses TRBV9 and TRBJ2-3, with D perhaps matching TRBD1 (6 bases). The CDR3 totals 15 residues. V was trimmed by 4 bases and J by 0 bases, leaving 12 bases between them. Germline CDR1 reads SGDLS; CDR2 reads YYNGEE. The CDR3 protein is CASSRGTESTDTQYF. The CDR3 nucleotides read TGTGCCAGCAGCAGGGGGACGGAGAGCACAGATACGCAGTATTTT.